The T cell receptor (beta chain) described here comes from a study of neurological immune-mediated disorders. This clonotype was counted ten times or more. The antigen is unknown. Synthesis of cDNA was performed by 5'RACE using 10-nucleotide random UMIs. TCRdb used MiXCR to reprocess the 5' RACE reads, holding one entry per CDR3 protein. Here the sample spans around 44,000 distinct CDR3 sequences, around 15% being singletons. Broader study findings: The greatest degree of TCR clonal expansion was observed in HTLV-1-associated myelopathy, with the lowest in multiple sclerosis, below that of healthy controls.

Germline V gene data show CDR1 as MNHEY and CDR2 as SMNVEV (reference sequence). With V trimmed by 5 bases and J by 2 bases, 5 bases remained unmatched. The CDR3 length is 14 residues. The clonotype comes from a woman aged 60-70 years with HTLV-1-associated myelopathy (HAM/TSP). Sequenced sample: CD4+ T cells from blood. V and J are TRBV27 and TRBJ2-7; 8 bases agree with TRBD1. CDR3 nucleotide sequence: TGTGCCAGCAGTCCCTGGGGACAGGCCTACGAGCAGTACTTC. It codes for CASSPWGQAYEQYF.